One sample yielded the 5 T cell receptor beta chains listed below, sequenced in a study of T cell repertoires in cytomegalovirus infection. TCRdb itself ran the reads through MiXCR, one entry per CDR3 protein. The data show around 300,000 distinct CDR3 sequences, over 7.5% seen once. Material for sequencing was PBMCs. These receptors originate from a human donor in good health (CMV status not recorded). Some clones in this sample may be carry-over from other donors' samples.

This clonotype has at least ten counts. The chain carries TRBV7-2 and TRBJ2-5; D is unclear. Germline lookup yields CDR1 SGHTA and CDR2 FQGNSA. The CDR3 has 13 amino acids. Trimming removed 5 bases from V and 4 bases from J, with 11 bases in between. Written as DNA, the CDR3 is TGTGCCAGCAGCCGGAGTGTCTTAGAGACCCAGTACTTC. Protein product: CASSRSVLETQYF.

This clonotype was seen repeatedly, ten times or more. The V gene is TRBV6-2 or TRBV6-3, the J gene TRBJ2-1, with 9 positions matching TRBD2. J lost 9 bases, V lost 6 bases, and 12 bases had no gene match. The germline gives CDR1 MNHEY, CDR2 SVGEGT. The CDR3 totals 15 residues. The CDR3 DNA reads TGTGCCAGCAGCCCGGGGGAGCGGGAGGCCGTTGAGCAGTTCTTC. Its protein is CASSPGEREAVEQFF.

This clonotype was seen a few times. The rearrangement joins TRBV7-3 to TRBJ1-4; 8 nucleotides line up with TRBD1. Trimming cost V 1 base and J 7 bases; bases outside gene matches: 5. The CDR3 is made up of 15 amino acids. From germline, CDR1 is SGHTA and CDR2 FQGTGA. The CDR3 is CASSLRQGAAEKLFF. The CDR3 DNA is TGTGCCAGCAGCTTAAGGCAGGGGGCGGCTGAAAAACTGTTTTTT. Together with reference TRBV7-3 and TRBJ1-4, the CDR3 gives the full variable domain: GAGVSQTPSNKVTEKGKYVELRCDPISGHTALYWYRQSLGQGPEFLIYFQGTGAADDSGLPNDRFFAVRPEGSVSTLKIQRTERGDSAVYLCASSLRQGAAEKLFFGSGTQLSVL.

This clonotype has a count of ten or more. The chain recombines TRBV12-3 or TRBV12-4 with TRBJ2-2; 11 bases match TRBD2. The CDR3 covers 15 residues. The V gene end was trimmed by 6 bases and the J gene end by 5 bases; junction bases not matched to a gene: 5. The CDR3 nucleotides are TGTGCCAGCAGCCCGACTAGCGGGGTGACCGGGGAGCTGTTTTTT. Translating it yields CASSPTSGVTGELFF.

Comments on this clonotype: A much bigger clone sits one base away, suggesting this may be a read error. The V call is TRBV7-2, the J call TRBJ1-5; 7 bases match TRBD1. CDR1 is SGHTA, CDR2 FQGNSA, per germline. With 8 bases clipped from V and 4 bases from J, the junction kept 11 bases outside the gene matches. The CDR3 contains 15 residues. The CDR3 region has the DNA TGTGCCAGCTGCCCCAGGACAGGCACTAATCAGCCCCAGCATTTT. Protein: CASCPRTGTNQPQHF.